This entry is about one T cell receptor (beta chain). Its antigen is currently unknown. These data originate in a study of shared clonotypes between healthy human individuals. Trimming took 3 bases from V and 0 from J, leaving 5 bases between them. This CDR3 has 13 residues. Germline values: CDR1 MGHDK, CDR2 SYGVNS. Whole-study results and caveats: Compared with clonotypes that all four donors shared, non-shared clonotypes had lower generation probabilities.

Terminally differentiated effector memory CD45RA+ cells were excluded by CCR7 positive selection of CD45RO-negative cells. Donors included only healthy HIV-negative adults lacking recent acute infections or vaccinations. The assay was carried out at the deep level. TCRdb's copy holds only in-frame clones and misses some; the assay was immunoSEQ multiplex PCR. Here the sample spans just over 2,000,000 clones, 85% to 95% being singletons. Input material: naive CD8+ T cells sorted from blood. This sequence joins TRBV25-1 and TRBJ1-1; TRBD1 might be the D (5 bases). The TCR sequence derives from a man between 18 and 35 years old in good health. CDR3: CASSDRVNTEAFF. CDR3 in DNA: TGTGCCAGCAGTGACAGGGTGAACACTGAAGCTTTCTTT. Full variable domain (rest looked up from reference TRBV25-1 and TRBJ1-1): EADIYQTPRYLVIGTGKKITLECSQTMGHDKMYWYQQDPGMELHLIHYSYGVNSTEKGDLSSESTVSRIRTEHFPLTLESARPSHTSQYLCASSDRVNTEAFFGQGTRLTVV.